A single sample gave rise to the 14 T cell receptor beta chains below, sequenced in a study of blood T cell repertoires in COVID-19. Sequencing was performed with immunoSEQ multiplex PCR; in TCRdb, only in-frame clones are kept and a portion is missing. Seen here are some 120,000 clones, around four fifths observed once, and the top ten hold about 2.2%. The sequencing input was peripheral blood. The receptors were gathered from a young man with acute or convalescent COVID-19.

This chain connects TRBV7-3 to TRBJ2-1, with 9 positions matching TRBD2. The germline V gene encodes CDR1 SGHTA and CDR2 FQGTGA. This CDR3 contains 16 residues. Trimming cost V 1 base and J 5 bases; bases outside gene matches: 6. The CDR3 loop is CASSLIGGGAHNEQFF. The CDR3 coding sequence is TGTGCCAGCAGCTTAATTGGCGGGGGGGCACACAATGAGCAGTTCTTC.

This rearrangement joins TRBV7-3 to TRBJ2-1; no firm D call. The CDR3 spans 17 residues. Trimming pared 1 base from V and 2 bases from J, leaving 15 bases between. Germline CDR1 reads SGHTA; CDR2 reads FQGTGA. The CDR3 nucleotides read TGTGCCAGCAGCTTAATAGCTGGAAACCGCCCCTACAATGAGCAGTTCTTC. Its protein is CASSLIAGNRPYNEQFF. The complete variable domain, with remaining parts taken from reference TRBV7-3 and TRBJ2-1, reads GAGVSQTPSNKVTEKGKYVELRCDPISGHTALYWYRQSLGQGPEFLIYFQGTGAADDSGLPNDRFFAVRPEGSVSTLKIQRTERGDSAVYLCASSLIAGNRPYNEQFFGPGTRLTVL.

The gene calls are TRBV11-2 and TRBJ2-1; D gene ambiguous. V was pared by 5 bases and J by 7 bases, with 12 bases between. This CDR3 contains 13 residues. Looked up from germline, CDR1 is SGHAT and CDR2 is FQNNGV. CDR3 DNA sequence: TGTGCCAGCAGCCTTTCAGGTGGGAATGAGCAGTTCTTC. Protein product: CASSLSGGNEQFF. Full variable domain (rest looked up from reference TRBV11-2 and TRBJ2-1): EAGVAQSPRYKIIEKRQSVAFWCNPISGHATLYWYQQILGQGPKLLIQFQNNGVVDDSQLPKDRFSAERLKGVDSTLKIQPAKLEDSAVYLCASSLSGGNEQFFGPGTRLTVL.

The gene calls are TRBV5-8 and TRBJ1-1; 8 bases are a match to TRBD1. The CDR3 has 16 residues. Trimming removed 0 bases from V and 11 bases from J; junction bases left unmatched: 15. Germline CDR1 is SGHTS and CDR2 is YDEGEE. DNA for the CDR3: TGTGCCAGCAGCTTGGCCAGGGCAGGGGGCGAATCGAAGGCTTTCTTT. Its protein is CASSLARAGGESKAFF. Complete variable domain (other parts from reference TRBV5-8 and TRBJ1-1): EAGVTQSPTHLIKTRGQQATLRCSPISGHTSVYWYQQALGLGLQFLLWYDEGEERNRGNFPPRFSGRQFPNYSSELNVNALELEDSALYLCASSLARAGGESKAFFGQGTRLTVV.

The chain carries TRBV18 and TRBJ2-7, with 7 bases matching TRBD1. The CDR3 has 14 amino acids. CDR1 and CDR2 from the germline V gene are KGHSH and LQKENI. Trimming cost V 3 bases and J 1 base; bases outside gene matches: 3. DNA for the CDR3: TGTGCCAGCTCACCCGGACAGGAGTCCTACGAGCAGTACTTC. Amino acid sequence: CASSPGQESYEQYF.

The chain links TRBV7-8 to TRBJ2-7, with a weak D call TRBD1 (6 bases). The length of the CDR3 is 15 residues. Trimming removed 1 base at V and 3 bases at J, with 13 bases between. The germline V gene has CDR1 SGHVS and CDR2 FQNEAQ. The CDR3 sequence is CASSLVQGLFYEQYF. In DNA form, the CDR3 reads TGTGCCAGCAGCTTAGTACAGGGCTTGTTCTACGAGCAGTACTTC.

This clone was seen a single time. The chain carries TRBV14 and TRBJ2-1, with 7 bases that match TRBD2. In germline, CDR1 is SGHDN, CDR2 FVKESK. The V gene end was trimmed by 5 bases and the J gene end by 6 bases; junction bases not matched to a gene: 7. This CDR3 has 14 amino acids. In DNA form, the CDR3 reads TGTGCCAGCAGCGGGCGGGAGCGCAGCAATGAGCAGTTCTTC. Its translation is CASSGRERSNEQFF.

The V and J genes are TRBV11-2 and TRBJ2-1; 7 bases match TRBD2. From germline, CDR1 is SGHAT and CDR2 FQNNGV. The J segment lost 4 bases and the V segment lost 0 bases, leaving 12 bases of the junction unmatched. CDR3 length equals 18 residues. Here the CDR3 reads CASSLDLYDGGRYNEQFF. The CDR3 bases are TGTGCCAGCAGCTTAGATCTCTACGACGGGGGGAGATACAATGAGCAGTTCTTC.

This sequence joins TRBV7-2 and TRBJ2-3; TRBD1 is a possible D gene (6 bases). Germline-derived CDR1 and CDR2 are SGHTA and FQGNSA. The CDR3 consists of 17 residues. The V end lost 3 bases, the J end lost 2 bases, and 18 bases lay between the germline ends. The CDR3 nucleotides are TGTGCCAGCAGCTTTCGCCAGGGGCCTCCTTACACAGATACGCAGTATTTT. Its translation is CASSFRQGPPYTDTQYF.

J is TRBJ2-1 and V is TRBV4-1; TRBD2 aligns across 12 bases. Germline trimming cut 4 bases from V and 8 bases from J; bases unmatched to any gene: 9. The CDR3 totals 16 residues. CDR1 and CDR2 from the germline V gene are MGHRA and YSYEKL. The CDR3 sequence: CASSPEPSGRAYEQFF. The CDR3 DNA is TGCGCCAGCAGCCCCGAACCTAGCGGGAGGGCGTATGAGCAGTTCTTC.

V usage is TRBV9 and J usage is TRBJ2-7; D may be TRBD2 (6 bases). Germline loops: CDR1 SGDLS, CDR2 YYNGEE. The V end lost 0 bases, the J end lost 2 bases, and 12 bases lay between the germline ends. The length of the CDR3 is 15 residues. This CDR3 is CASSVVGEEAYEQYV. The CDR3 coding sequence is TGTGCCAGCAGCGTAGTAGGGGAGGAGGCCTACGAGCAGTACGTC.

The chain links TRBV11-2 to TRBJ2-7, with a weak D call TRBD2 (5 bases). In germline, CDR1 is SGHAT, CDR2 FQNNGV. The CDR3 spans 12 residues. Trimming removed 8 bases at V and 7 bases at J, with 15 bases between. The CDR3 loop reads CASSSGLGEQYF. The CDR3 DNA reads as TGTGCCAGCTCGAGCGGCCTGGGGGAGCAGTACTTC.

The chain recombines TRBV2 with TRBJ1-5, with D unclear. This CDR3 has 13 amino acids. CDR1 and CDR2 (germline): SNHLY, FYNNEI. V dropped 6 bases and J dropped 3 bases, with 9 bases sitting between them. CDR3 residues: CASSGDFNQPQHF. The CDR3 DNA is TGTGCCAGCAGCGGGGATTTCAATCAGCCCCAGCATTTT.

This CDR3 is CASSRIQGDNEQFF. The CDR3 nucleotides are TGTGCCAGCAGTCGAATTCAAGGGGACAATGAGCAGTTCTTC. V usage is TRBV9 and J usage is TRBJ2-1; tentatively, D is TRBD1 (5 bases). Germline V gives CDR1 SGDLS, CDR2 YYNGEE. The germline V and J ends were trimmed by 5 bases and 5 bases, with 14 bases remaining between them. The CDR3 spans 14 residues.